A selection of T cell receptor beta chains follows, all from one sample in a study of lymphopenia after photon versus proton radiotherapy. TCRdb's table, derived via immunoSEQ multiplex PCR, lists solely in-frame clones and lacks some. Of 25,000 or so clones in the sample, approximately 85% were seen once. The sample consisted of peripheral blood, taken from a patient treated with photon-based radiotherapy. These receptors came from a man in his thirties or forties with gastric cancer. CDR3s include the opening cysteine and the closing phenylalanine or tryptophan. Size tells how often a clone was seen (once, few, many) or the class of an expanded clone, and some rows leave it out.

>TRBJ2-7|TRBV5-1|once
CASSPWTVHEQYF
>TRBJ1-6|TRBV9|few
CASNGGPYNSPLHF
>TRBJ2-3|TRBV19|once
CASSIDGLAGGDTQYF
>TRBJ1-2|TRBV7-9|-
CASSLEHGWGTSDYGYTF
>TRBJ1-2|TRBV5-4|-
CASSRETGNYGYTF
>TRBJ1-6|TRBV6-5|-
CATQGGLGSPLHF
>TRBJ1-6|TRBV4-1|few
CASGLGGAGSPLHF
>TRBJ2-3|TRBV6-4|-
CASRAPRGGTSPPGTDTQYF
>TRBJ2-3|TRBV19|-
CASGKARATDTQYF
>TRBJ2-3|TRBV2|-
CASRRTYVQDTQYF
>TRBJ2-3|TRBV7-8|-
CASSPRTSGRADTQYF
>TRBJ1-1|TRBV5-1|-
CASSLYPGGTEAFF
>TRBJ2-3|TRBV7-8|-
CASSLPSTDTQYF
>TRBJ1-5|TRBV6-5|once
CASSSGTGDNQPQHF
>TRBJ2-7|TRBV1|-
CTSSQVMDSLSYEQYF
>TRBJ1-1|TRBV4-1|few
CASSPDSSEAFF
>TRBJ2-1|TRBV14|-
CASSLNRGLDLYNEQFF
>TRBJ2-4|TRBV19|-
CASSIKAGGSPLAKNIQYF
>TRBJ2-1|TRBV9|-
CASSAGTSENNEQFF
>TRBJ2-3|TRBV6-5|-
CASSSTSGGSDTQYF
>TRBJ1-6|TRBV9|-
CASSVAGSSPLHF
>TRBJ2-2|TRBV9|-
CASSVAGLATGELFF
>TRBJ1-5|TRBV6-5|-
CASNQGSHQPQHF
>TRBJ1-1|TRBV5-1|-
CASSVRDGSMNTEAFF
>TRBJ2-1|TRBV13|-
CASSLGLFEGSEQFF
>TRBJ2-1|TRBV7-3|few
CASSLLAGGQGEQFF
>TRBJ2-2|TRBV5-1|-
CASSLIAGELFF
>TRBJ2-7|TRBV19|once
CASSIYPGQKAYEQYF
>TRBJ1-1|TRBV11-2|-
CASNSVSNTEAFF
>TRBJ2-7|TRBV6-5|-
CASSYSPYEQYF
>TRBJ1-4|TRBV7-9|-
CASSYGHNEKLFF
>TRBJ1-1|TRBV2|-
CASRDRGLTEAFF
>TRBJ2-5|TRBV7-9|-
CASSLFRGGETQYF
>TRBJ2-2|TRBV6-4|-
CASSENRDSAGELFF
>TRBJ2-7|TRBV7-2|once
CASSPNRDSRGEQYF
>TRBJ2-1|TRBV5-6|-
CASSQWSSYNEQFF
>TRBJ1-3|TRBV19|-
CASSIGQSPSGNTIYF
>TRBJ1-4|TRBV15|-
CATSREGRGEKLFF
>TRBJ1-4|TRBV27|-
CASSFRVGEKLFF
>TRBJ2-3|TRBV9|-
CASSVGVSSADTQYF
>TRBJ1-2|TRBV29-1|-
CSVGTGRDGYTF
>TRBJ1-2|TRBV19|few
CASRITPTGYGYTF
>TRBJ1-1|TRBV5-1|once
CASSSTTGGDEAFF
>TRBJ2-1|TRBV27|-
CASGRRGGYNEQFF
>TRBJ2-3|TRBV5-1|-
CASTGGTSTRTDTQYF
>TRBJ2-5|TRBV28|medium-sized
CASSRGQTRETQYF